This TCR beta chain was documented in a study of T cells after yellow fever vaccination. Overall study findings and caveats: CD4 and CD8 compartments shared a small share of clonotypes, likely from convergent recombination.

Between the trimmed V and J ends, which lost 4 bases and 6 bases, there was a span of 15 bases. The CDR3 sequence is 14 residues long. Germline-derived CDR1 and CDR2 are SGHRS and YFSETQ. For this clonotype: The target antigen is unknown.

TCR cDNA, made by 5'RACE template switching, carried an added universal primer site and UMIs. Each CDR3 protein is one row after TCRdb ran MiXCR on the 5' RACE reads. The table records some 300,000 distinct CDR3 sequences, around 9.3% of them present only once. The genes are TRBV5-1 and TRBJ2-3; D might be TRBD1 (5 bases). This clonotype originated in a man between 18 and 35 years old who received the YFV17D yellow fever vaccine. The specimen was CD4+ T cells sorted from PBMCs, collected 5 days after the yellow fever booster vaccination. In DNA, the CDR3 is TGCGCCAGCAGCCCTCAACCGACAGCGGATACGCAGTATTTT. Its translation is CASSPQPTADTQYF.